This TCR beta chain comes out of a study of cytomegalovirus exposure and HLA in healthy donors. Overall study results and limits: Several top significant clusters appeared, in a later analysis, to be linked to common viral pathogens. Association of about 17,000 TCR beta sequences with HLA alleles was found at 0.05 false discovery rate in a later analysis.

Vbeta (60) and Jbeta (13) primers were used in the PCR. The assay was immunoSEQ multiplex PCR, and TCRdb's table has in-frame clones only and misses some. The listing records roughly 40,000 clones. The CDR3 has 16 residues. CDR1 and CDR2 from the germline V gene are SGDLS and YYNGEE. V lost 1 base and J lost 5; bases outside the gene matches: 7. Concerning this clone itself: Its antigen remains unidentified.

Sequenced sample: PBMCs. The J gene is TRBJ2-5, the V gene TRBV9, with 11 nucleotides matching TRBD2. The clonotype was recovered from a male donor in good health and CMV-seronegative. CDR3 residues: CASSVSSGGSGETQYF. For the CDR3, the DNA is TGTGCCAGCAGCGTATCTAGCGGGGGGAGTGGGGAGACCCAGTACTTC.